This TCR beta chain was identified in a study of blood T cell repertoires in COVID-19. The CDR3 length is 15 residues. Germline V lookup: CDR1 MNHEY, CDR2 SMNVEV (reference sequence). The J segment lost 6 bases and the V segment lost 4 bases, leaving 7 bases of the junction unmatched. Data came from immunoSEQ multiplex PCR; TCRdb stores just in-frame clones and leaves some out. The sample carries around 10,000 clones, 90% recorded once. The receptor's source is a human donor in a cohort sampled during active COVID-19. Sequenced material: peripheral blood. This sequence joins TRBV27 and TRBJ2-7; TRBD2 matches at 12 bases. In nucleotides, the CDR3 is TGTGCCAGCAGTTCCGGGCTAGCGGGGGGGGGCGAGCAGTACTTC. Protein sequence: CASSSGLAGGGEQYF.